These 26 T cell receptor beta chains came from one sample sequenced in a study of shared clonotypes between healthy human individuals. Data came from immunoSEQ multiplex PCR; TCRdb stores just in-frame clones and leaves some out. The data hold 2 million to 3 million clones, with over 85% observed a single time. Sequencing input: naive CD4+ T cells from PBMCs. The sample's subset: CD45RA+ positively selected. Every receptor here comes from a man between 18 and 35 years old in good health. Some clones in this sample may be carry-over from other donors' samples.

This chain connects TRBV7-9 to TRBJ2-5; D not certain. This CDR3 is 11 amino acids long. Per the germline V gene, CDR1 is SEHNR and CDR2 is FQNEAQ (reference sequence). V lost 7 bases and J 3 bases, leaving 6 bases between the germline ends. CDR3 DNA: TGTGCCAGCACCTTGAAAGAGACCCAGTACTTC. This gives the protein CASTLKETQYF.

The V and J genes are TRBV7-2 and TRBJ2-1; D unresolved. Germline V gene lookup returns CDR1 SGHTA and CDR2 FQGNSA. The germline V and J ends were trimmed by 6 bases and 7 bases, with 16 bases remaining between them. The CDR3 is 14 amino acids. The CDR3 spells CASRSGRVGNEQFF. The DNA for the CDR3 is TGTGCCAGCAGGTCCGGCCGTGTTGGGAATGAGCAGTTCTTC.

This clone showed up just once. The chain has TRBV6-4 and TRBJ1-1; possibly TRBD1 for D (5 bases). The CDR3 has 11 residues. CDR1 and CDR2 (germline): MRHNA, SNTAGT. Between the trimmed V and J ends, which lost 3 bases and 9 bases, there was a span of 8 bases. The CDR3 region has the DNA TGTGCCAGCAGTGAGGGGGGAAAAGCTTTCTTT. It translates to CASSEGGKAFF.

This clone has more than one count but fewer than ten. The V gene is TRBV25-1, the J gene TRBJ1-2; D perhaps matches TRBD1 (5 bases). In germline, CDR1 is MGHDK, CDR2 SYGVNS. The CDR3 loop spans 14 amino acids. V was clipped by 4 bases and J by 3 bases, with 12 bases between them. CDR3 nucleotides: TGTGCCAGCAGTGCTGCAGGGAAGGACTATGGCTACACCTTC. As protein: CASSAAGKDYGYTF.

The rearrangement joins TRBV9 to TRBJ2-1; no clear D. This CDR3 has 13 residues. The V end lost 3 bases, the J end lost 4 bases, and 8 bases lay between the germline ends. Germline CDR1 reads SGDLS; CDR2 reads YYNGEE. Here the CDR3 DNA reads TGTGCCAGCAGCGAGAGGACGTACAATGAGCAGTTCTTC. This translates into CASSERTYNEQFF.

The chain recombines TRBV28 with TRBJ2-4; a possible D gene is TRBD1 (6 bases). Germline values: CDR1 MDHEN, CDR2 SYDVKM. The CDR3 contains 14 residues. V was shortened by 6 bases and J by 6 bases, with 15 bases between the two germline ends. The CDR3 DNA reads as TGTGCCAGCAGGAACAGGGAATTTAGAAACATTCAGTACTTC. Amino acids: CASRNREFRNIQYF.

The chain is built from TRBV5-6 and TRBJ1-4; TRBD1 matches 11 bases. CDR3 length: 14 residues. The junction had 4 bases not matched to a gene; V was cut back by 4 bases and J by 8 bases. Germline V lookup: CDR1 SGHDT, CDR2 YYEEEE. The DNA of the CDR3 is TGTGCCAGCAGCCCGGGACAGGGGGACGAAAAACTGTTTTTT. Protein: CASSPGQGDEKLFF.

This clone has just one count. This chain joins TRBV7-2 and TRBJ2-1; TRBD2 matches at 8 bases. Germline loops: CDR1 SGHTA, CDR2 FQGNSA. With 2 bases clipped from V and 4 bases from J, the junction kept 4 bases outside the gene matches. The CDR3 is made up of 15 amino acids. This CDR3 is CASSLWAGGYNEQFF. CDR3 DNA sequence: TGTGCCAGCAGCTTATGGGCGGGGGGATACAATGAGCAGTTCTTC.

CDR3 in DNA: TGCGCCAGCAGTGAGTCGTTAGGGGGACGTAGAGCCATATATTTT. Its protein is CASSESLGGRRAIYF. This chain links TRBV10-2 with TRBJ1-3; tentatively, D is TRBD1 (6 bases). The CDR3 sequence is 15 residues long. V was pared by 0 bases and J by 11 bases, with 17 bases between. Germline V CDR1 and CDR2: WSHSY, SAAADI.

The J gene is TRBJ1-1, the V gene TRBV28; D uncertain. Germline V gene lookup returns CDR1 MDHEN and CDR2 SYDVKM. The CDR3 extends over 16 amino acids. The germline V and J ends were trimmed by 6 bases and 4 bases, with 21 bases remaining between them. The CDR3: CASRGSHGRPGTEAFF. Written as DNA, the CDR3 is TGTGCCAGCAGGGGTTCGCACGGTCGGCCCGGCACTGAAGCTTTCTTT.

In the case of this clone: Other DNA sequences in this sample translate to the same CDR3. The chain has TRBV19 and TRBJ1-4, with D unresolved. This CDR3 is 14 amino acids long. V dropped 5 bases and J dropped 0 bases, with 7 bases sitting between them. Germline V CDR1 and CDR2: LNHDA, SQIVND (reference sequence). In nucleotides, the CDR3 is TGTGCCAGTAGTCGCGGTGCAACTAATGAAAAACTGTTTTTT. Translated: CASSRGATNEKLFF.

DNA for the CDR3: TGTGCCAGCAGCTTAGCGTTCGGCGGGATGCGTCAGCCCCAGCATTTT. Its protein is CASSLAFGGMRQPQHF. The J gene is TRBJ1-5, the V gene TRBV7-8; D unresolved. Germline CDR1 and CDR2: SGHVS and FQNEAQ. The CDR3 is 16 amino acids. V lost 0 bases to trimming and J lost 6 bases, with 15 bases between them.

This clone has a single count. The chain uses TRBV7-7 and TRBJ1-4; the D is unclear. Germline-derived CDR1 and CDR2 are SSHAT and FNYEAQ (reference sequence). The CDR3 has 13 residues. V was pared by 1 base and J by 8 bases, with 8 bases between. The CDR3 DNA reads TGTGCCAGCAGCTTAGGACGGAGGGAAAAACTGTTTTTT. This gives the protein CASSLGRREKLFF.

A note on this clone: The same CDR3 also results from other DNA sequences found in this sample. This chain uses TRBV5-1 with TRBJ2-2; a weak D match, TRBD2 (6 bases). The ends were cut back, 2 bases at V and 4 bases at J, with 6 bases in the middle. CDR1 is SGHRS and CDR2 is YFSETQ in the germline V gene. This CDR3 has 13 amino acids. CDR3 sequence reads: CASSLAGTGELFF. The CDR3 DNA reads TGCGCCAGCAGCTTAGCGGGCACCGGGGAGCTGTTTTTT.

The chain employs TRBV28 and TRBJ1-4, with D possibly matching TRBD1 (6 bases). Per germline, CDR1 MDHEN and CDR2 SYDVKM. V gave up 5 bases and J gave up 0 bases, with 13 bases separating them. This CDR3 is 16 amino acids long. The DNA of the CDR3 is TGTGCCAGCAGTCTCAGGGGTTCTTCAACTAATGAAAAACTGTTTTTT. Amino acids: CASSLRGSSTNEKLFF. The variable domain in full, with the rest retrieved from reference TRBV28 and TRBJ1-4, is DVKVTQSSRYLVKRTGEKVFLECVQDMDHENMFWYRQDPGLGLRLIYFSYDVKMKEKGDIPEGYSVSREKKERFSLILESASTNQTSMYLCASSLRGSSTNEKLFFGSGTQLSVL.

This clone was recorded once. The chain employs TRBV18 and TRBJ2-2; D perhaps matches TRBD2 (5 bases). V was cut by 4 bases and J by 3 bases, with 9 bases left in between. This CDR3 contains 14 residues. Germline V gene lookup returns CDR1 KGHSH and CDR2 LQKENI. CDR3: CASSLASYTGELFF. The CDR3 DNA follows: TGTGCCAGCTCACTAGCTAGCTACACCGGGGAGCTGTTTTTT. Complete variable domain (other parts from reference TRBV18 and TRBJ2-2): NAGVMQNPRHLVRRRGQEARLRCSPMKGHSHVYWYRQLPEEGLKFMVYLQKENIIDESGMPKERFSAEFPKEGPSILRIQQVVRGDSAAYFCASSLASYTGELFFGEGSRLTVL.

The J gene is TRBJ2-3, the V gene TRBV10-3; D perhaps matches TRBD2 (6 bases). The CDR3 has 14 amino acids. The ends were cut back, 4 bases at V and 2 bases at J, with 10 bases in the middle. Germline-derived CDR1 and CDR2 are ENHRY and SYGVKD. The CDR3 here is CAISAGTVTDTQYF. The CDR3 nucleotides are TGTGCCATCAGTGCCGGGACTGTCACAGATACGCAGTATTTT.

J is TRBJ2-7 and V is TRBV27; TRBD2 is a possible D gene (6 bases). This CDR3 comprises 15 residues. V was trimmed by 5 bases and J by 3 bases, leaving 17 bases between them. The germline V gene encodes CDR1 MNHEY and CDR2 SMNVEV (reference sequence). The CDR3 sequence: CASSLRSAGSYEQYF. The CDR3 nucleotides read TGTGCCAGCAGTCTACGCTCCGCGGGAAGCTACGAGCAGTACTTC.

The gene calls are TRBV5-1 and TRBJ2-3; 8 bases fit TRBD1. In germline, CDR1 is SGHRS, CDR2 YFSETQ. Trimming cost V 5 bases and J 5 bases; bases outside gene matches: 7. CDR3 length: 14 amino acids. The CDR3 protein is CASREQGVEDTQYF. CDR3 DNA: TGCGCCAGCAGGGAACAGGGGGTTGAAGATACGCAGTATTTT.

The chain uses TRBV28 and TRBJ2-7; D not resolved. V lost 6 bases, J lost 2 bases, and 8 bases lay in between. Germline V gene data show CDR1 as MDHEN and CDR2 as SYDVKM. The length of the CDR3 is 12 residues. DNA of the CDR3: TGTGCCAGCAGGGACCGTCCCTACGAGCAGTACTTC. This gives the protein CASRDRPYEQYF.

The genes are TRBV28 and TRBJ2-1, with D hard to call. The CDR3 is 15 amino acids. The V end lost 6 bases, the J end lost 1 base, and 13 bases lay between the germline ends. Looked up from germline, CDR1 is MDHEN and CDR2 is SYDVKM. The DNA of the CDR3 is TGTGCCAGCAGCACGGGCTCTTGGTCCTACAATGAGCAGTTCTTC. Its protein is CASSTGSWSYNEQFF.

Of note for this clone: The sample contains more than one DNA sequence encoding this CDR3. The V gene is TRBV5-1, the J gene TRBJ1-4; weak D call: TRBD1 (5 bases). V was trimmed by 2 bases and J by 2 bases, leaving 10 bases between them. Germline-derived CDR1 and CDR2 are SGHRS and YFSETQ. CDR3 length: 15 amino acids. CDR3 amino acids: CASSLTGTTNEKLFF. In DNA, the CDR3 is TGCGCCAGCAGCTTAACCGGGACTACTAATGAAAAACTGTTTTTT.

The rearrangement joins TRBV14 to TRBJ1-6; the D is unclear. CDR1 and CDR2 from the germline V gene are SGHDN and FVKESK. Deletions cut 0 bases from V and 6 bases from J, with 3 bases between. CDR3 length: 13 residues. The CDR3 loop is CASSQDLNSPLHF. The CDR3 DNA sequence: TGTGCCAGCAGCCAAGATCTTAATTCACCCCTCCACTTT.

This clone was detected once. The chain uses TRBV5-1 and TRBJ2-7, with TRBD2 identical over 14 bases. Per germline, CDR1 SGHRS and CDR2 YFSETQ. Trimming took 3 bases from V and 1 from J; bases not matched to a gene: 24. The length of the CDR3 is 23 residues. The CDR3 DNA reads TGCGCCAGCAGCTCCCACTGGGGGGGACTAGCGGGAGAGAACTTTCTTACATCCTACGAGCAGTACTTC. The encoded protein is CASSSHWGGLAGENFLTSYEQYF.

Note on this clone: Other nucleotide sequences from this sample produce the same CDR3. CDR3 residues: CASSQGGQGTYEQYF. The CDR3 DNA reads as TGCGCCAGCAGCCAAGGGGGACAGGGGACCTACGAGCAGTACTTC. The rearrangement uses TRBV4-3 and TRBJ2-7, with TRBD1 matching over 10 bases. The germline gives CDR1 LGHNA, CDR2 YSLEER. The V and J ends lost 1 base and 2 bases, in that order; junction bases with no gene match: 2. This CDR3 has 15 residues.

The chain recombines TRBV6-1 with TRBJ1-5; tentatively, D is TRBD1 (6 bases). CDR1 and CDR2 (germline): MNHNS, SASEGT. Trimming left V 10 bases short and J 3 bases short, with 16 bases between. This CDR3 region has 14 residues. The CDR3 coding sequence is TGTGCCACCATCAGAGGACAGTCCAATCAGCCCCAGCATTTT. Its protein product is CATIRGQSNQPQHF.